The T cell receptor (beta chain) described here comes from a study of blood T cell repertoires in COVID-19. As for the study in general: Whether acute or convalescent, the COVID-19 samples came from the United States, Italy and Spain. The analysed material was cDNA or gDNA that came from T cells, B-cell-depleted T cells, or PBMCs.

The CDR3 totals 16 residues. CDR1 is SNHLY and CDR2 is FYNNEI in the germline V gene. Authors' methods: Counts of nucleated cells, estimated from reference gene primer amplification, were obtained. Using immunoSEQ multiplex PCR, the repertoire was profiled, and TCRdb retains in-frame clones only, with some absent. The DNA gave D and trimming, while V, J and clone size come from that table. The sample holds about 310,000 clones, roughly 84% seen once. The sample comprised peripheral blood. The chain has TRBV2 and TRBJ2-5; TRBD2 agrees at 10 bases. The J call is uncertain, as TRBJ2-7 better fits the DNA end. The origin of this receptor is a man in his fifties or sixties with active or convalescent COVID-19. DNA of the CDR3: TGTGCCAGCAGAAGACCTAGCGGGAGTAATCCCTACGAGCAGTACTTC. It translates to CASRRPSGSNPYEQYF.